The sample holds a few counts of the clone carrying this T cell receptor beta chain. The authors' processing: Nucleated cell counts were estimated from reference gene primer amplification. This table comes from immunoSEQ multiplex PCR, and its TCRdb copy is limited to in-frame clones, with some not included. V and J calls and clone size come straight from that table; D and trimming were deduced from the DNA. Here the sample spans some 200,000 clones, about 83% being singletons. Clinical history reported by participants formed the basis on which cohorts were assigned. Per germline, CDR1 SGHAT and CDR2 FQNNGV. V lost 6 bases to trimming and J lost 5 bases, with 20 bases between them. The CDR3 totals 15 residues. The sample comes from a study of blood T cell repertoires in COVID-19. On the study more broadly: Sample material is recorded as cDNA or gDNA derived from T cells, B-cell-depleted T cells, or PBMCs.

The chain carries TRBV11-2 and TRBJ2-7, with D perhaps TRBD1 (6 bases). Sequencing was carried out using PBMCs or T cells enriched from blood (not recorded which). This sequence originates from a woman between 45 and 65 years old who had been exposed to COVID-19. CDR3 DNA sequence: TGTGCCAGCAGGCCGACCGGGACAAACGATAACGAGCAGTACTTC. This gives the protein CASRPTGTNDNEQYF.